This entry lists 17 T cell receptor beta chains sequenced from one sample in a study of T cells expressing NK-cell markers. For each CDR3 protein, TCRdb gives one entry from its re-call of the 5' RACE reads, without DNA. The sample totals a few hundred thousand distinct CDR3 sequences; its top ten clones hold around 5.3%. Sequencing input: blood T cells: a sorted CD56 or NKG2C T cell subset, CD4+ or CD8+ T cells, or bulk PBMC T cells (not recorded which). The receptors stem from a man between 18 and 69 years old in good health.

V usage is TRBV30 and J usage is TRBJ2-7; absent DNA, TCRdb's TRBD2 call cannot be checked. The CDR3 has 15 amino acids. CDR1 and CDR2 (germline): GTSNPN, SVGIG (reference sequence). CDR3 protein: CAWSPQAGGLYEQYF.

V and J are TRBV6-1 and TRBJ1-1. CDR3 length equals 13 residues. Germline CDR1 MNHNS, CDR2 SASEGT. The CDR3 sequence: CASSVKGNTEAFF.

The CDR3 spells CASSGLAGVRETQYF. The rearrangement joins TRBV6-1 to TRBJ2-5; TCRdb returns TRBD2, unconfirmable since there is no DNA. The CDR3 spans 15 residues. The germline V gene has CDR1 MNHNS and CDR2 SASEGT.

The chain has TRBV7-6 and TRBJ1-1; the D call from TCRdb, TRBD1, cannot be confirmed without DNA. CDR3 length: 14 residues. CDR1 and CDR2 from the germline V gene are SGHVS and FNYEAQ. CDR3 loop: CASSLGDRGTEAFF.

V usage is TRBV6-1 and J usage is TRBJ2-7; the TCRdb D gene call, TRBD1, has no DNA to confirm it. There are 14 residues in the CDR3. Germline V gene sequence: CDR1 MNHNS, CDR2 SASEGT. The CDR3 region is CASSPRGGSYEQYF.

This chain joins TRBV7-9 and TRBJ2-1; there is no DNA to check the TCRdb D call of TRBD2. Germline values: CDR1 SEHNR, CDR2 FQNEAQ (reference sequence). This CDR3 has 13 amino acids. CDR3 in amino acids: CASITASGNEQFF.

The CDR3 reads CASSLASRSGTALEKLFF. The gene calls are TRBV11-1 and TRBJ1-4; TCRdb lists TRBD1, though no DNA is available to test this call. The V gene's germline CDR1 is SGHAT and CDR2 FQDESV (reference sequence). This CDR3 region has 18 residues.

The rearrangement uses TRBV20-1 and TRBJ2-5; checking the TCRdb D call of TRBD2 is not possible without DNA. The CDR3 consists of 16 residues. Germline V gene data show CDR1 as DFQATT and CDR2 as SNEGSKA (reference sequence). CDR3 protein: CSARSPGLAVLGTQYF.

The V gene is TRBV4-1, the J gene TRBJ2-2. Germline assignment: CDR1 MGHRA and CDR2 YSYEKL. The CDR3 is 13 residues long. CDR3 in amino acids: CASSQVGSGELFF.

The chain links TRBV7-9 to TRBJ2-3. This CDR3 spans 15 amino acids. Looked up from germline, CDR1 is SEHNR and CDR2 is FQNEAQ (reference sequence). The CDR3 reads CVSSLAGSSTDTQYF. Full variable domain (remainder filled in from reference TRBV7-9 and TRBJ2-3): DTGVSQNPRHKITKRGQNVTFRCDPISEHNRLYWYRQTLGQGPEFLTYFQNEAQLEKSRLLSDRFSAERPKGSFSTLEIQRTEQGDSAMYLCVSSLAGSSTDTQYFGPGTRLTVL.

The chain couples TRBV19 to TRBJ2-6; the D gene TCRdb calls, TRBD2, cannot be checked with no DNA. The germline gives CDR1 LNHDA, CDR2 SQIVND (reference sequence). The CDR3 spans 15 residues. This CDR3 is CASNPASTGANVLTF.

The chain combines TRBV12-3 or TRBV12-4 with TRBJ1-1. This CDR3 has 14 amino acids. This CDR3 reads CASSPLGGNTEAFF.

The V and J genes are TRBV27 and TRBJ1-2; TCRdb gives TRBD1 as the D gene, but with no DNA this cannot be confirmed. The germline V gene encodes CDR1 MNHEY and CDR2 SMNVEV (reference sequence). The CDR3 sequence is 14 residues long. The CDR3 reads CASSNRRGEGGYTF.

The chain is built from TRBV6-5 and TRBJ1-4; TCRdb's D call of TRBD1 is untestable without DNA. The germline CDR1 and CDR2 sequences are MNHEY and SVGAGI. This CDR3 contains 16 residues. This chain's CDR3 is CASSYSFTGAGEKLFF.

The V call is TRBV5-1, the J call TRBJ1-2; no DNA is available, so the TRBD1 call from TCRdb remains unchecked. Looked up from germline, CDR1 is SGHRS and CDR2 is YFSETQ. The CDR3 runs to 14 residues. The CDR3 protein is CASSLGSGVGGYTF.

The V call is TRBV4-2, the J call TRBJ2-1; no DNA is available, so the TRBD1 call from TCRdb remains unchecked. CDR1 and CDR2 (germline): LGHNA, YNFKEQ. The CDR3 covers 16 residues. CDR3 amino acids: CASSHAPLNPPHEQFF.

CDR3 in amino acids: CAISEDSVQETQYF. The genes are TRBV10-3 and TRBJ2-5; absent DNA, TCRdb's TRBD2 call cannot be checked. This CDR3 has 14 residues. Germline lookup yields CDR1 ENHRY and CDR2 SYGVKD.